This T cell receptor (beta chain) was retrieved from a study of cytomegalovirus exposure and HLA in healthy donors (TCRdb year 2017). Regarding the study in general: An earlier analysis of several hundred of the donors reported 276 Gb of sequence data and roughly 120 million unique TCR beta sequences obtained from 180 million or so T cells. An early release that covered approximately 600 HLA-typed donors contained approximately 320 gigabases of sequencing data and about 84 million unique TCR sequences. Of the roughly 400 genotyped donors, roughly 80% fell in the genetic ancestry cluster associated with self-reported Caucasian donors. The study was designed to test whether signatures of past pathogen exposure could be identified by cataloging public T cell receptors. The study profiled the T cell repertoires of under 850 subjects by immunosequencing and related them to cytomegalovirus serostatus. In addition to the first cohort of 500 to 850 subjects, a separate validation cohort of approximately 130 different subjects was used. To predict cytomegalovirus infection status, the study brought together high-throughput TCR immunosequencing, statistical association of individual TCRs with disease status, and machine learning. A later analysis re-analyzed previously published TCR beta repertoires from about 600 donors and added high-resolution HLA genotyping to study TCR occurrence patterns. The later analysis used no new phenotypic data to find candidate immune exposures, relying instead on TCR beta sequences and their occurrence across donors. An earlier analysis of 587 of the donors used high-throughput TCR beta sequencing to judge whether each TCR beta V gene segment behaved as functional or pseudogenic. Alongside the repertoire data, information on donor age, sex, ethnicity and CMV serostatus was compiled. A later genetic analysis used genome-wide SNP genotypes for about 55% of the 666 donors, treating that subset as a discovery cohort. All discovery cohort repertoires had been generated on a single sequencing platform. Class I and class II HLA loci were covered by the typing at four-digit resolution. Typing coverage differed by locus: A, B, C, DRB1 and DQB1 were typed in roughly 620-640 donors, DQA1 in about 560, DPA1 in 600 to 610, and DPB1 in 472. Five DR-DQ haplotypes were handled as single units for association and clustering because linkage in the cohort was strong. On average, 235,054 unique TCR beta nucleotide sequences were sequenced per donor among fewer than 500 genotyped donors of the cohort, with 15% to 20% of those sequences being non-productive. On the study overall, not on this receptor specifically: When HLA alleles, especially DR and DQ, strongly co-occurred, TCR associations were difficult to assign to individual alleles. A further reported finding was that TCR beta sequences accurately predicted the HLA-A and HLA-B alleles for most subjects in the first cohort. In vitro tests confirmed that a few of the cytomegalovirus-associated TCR beta chains recognize cytomegalovirus antigens. Some IMGT-functional V segments, including TRBV6-2 and TRBV6-3, could not be distinguished by the 87-base-pair reads and were therefore excluded. Only TCR beta chains were sequenced in this cohort, and the absence of alpha or paired-chain data limited detectable features. The only immune exposure information available for the cohort was CMV serostatus. Cytomegalovirus status was reported to be diagnosed by the classifier with high specificity and sensitivity in both the original and validation cohorts. Several of the top co-occurrence clusters appeared to be linked to parvovirus B19, influenza, CMV and Epstein-Barr virus, according to a later analysis. Correlated functional status among segregating V segments might be attributable to linkage disequilibrium, but an unknown experimental factor could not be ruled out. A later analysis associated roughly 17,000 TCR beta sequences with specific HLA alleles at a false discovery rate of 0.05. The authors suggested that the approach could potentially be extended to other disease states and immunological phenotypes. In an earlier analysis of more than 450 of the donors, most TCR beta V segments were observed in productive rearrangements about 90% or about 30% of the time, broadly matching IMGT annotations. A later genetic analysis associated a missense DCLRE1C variant with V-gene and J-gene trimming of TCR beta chains, and an independent cohort replicated the association. HLA typing was unavailable for some donors at each locus, so association tests used only the typed subset. The presence/absence analyses assumed that sequencing depth was roughly uniform across donors, and that assumption may not be true. Across donors, most TCR sequences were observed very rarely, whereas some public TCRs were present in many individuals. A total of 164 TCR beta chains were listed by the study as associated with cytomegalovirus. According to a later genetic analysis, donors in an Asian-associated ancestry cluster had fewer N-insertions in productive TCRs than the approximately 630-donor mean. In a later analysis, most CMV-associated TCR beta chains were found to appear HLA-restricted, with HLA associations seemingly driven largely by CMV exposure. A later analysis found that TCR association rates varied across HLA loci, with DRB1 alleles showing the most associated TCRs and HLA-C alleles the fewest. Compared with equally common non-associated chains, HLA-associated TCR beta chains in a later analysis were more clonally expanded and had lower generation probabilities. Because counts were too low, 15 or so rarely observed V segments, including chromosome 9 orphons, were excluded from the earlier analysis of a few hundred of the donors. The sequencing pipeline was judged likely to have produced a cluster of highly shared sequence variants as a technical artifact.

V gives up 0 bases and J gives up 2 bases, and the segment between their germline ends measures 13 bases. Reading the germline V gene gives CDR1 SGHVS and CDR2 FNYEAQ. Including the terminal cysteine and phenylalanine, the CDR3 comprises 16 residues. Only CDR3 DNA remains: 48 bases, in frame from the first base. The cohort consisted of approximately 690 healthy bone marrow donors. At the time of sampling, every cohort member was nominally healthy, though immune exposures that went unrecorded were likely present. The donor tested CMV seronegative and was one of the 352 seronegative cohort members. Every donor gave a peripheral blood sample, and the peripheral blood mononuclear cells from that sample were used for TCR beta sequencing. The Qiagen DNeasy Blood Extraction Kit was used to extract genomic DNA from the blood cell samples. As to this clone: Its antigen is still unknown. There are no base qualities to consult, and no much larger clone falls within one base.

Libraries were constructed by the immunoSEQ multiplex PCR assay. For the multiplex PCR, a mixture combining 60 forward primers for TCR Vbeta segments and 13 reverse primers for TCR Jbeta segments was used. The CDR3 region of rearranged TCR beta genes was amplified from genomic DNA by a multiplex PCR assay. Amplified TCR beta libraries were sequenced as 87-base-pair reads on the Illumina HiSeq System. The original methods were these. A later analysis counted about 80 million unique TCR beta chains across the 690 or so repertoires, and approximately 11 million of these chains were shared by at least two donors. To remove PCR and sequencing errors, raw reads were error-corrected and collapsed into unique sequences using a nearest-neighbor algorithm that merged closely related sequences. CDR3 sequences were aligned to IMGT reference sequences to assign V, D and J gene segments. For a sequence to be retained, a match of at least six nucleotides was required to both a V gene segment and a J gene segment. A rearrangement counted as productive if the CDR3 had no stop codons and remained in frame with V and J, and every other rearrangement counted as non-productive. CDR3 was defined according to IMGT convention as the region running from the second conserved V-encoded cysteine to the conserved J-encoded phenylalanine. Sequences without an unambiguous match to a single V gene segment were excluded from the earlier analysis of almost 600 of the donors. An earlier analysis of several hundred of the donors classified V segments as functional when productive rearrangements were above 56.7% and as segregating when the standard deviation between donors was above 5%. A statistical classification framework was developed to diagnose cytomegalovirus status using the catalog of TCR beta chain sequences. V and J gene assignment, in a later analysis, came from comparing TCR nucleotide sequences with IMGT/GENE-DB human TR gene sequences. A later analysis assigned CDR3 sequences and most-parsimonious VDJ recombination scenarios with the TCRdist pipeline. A later analysis defined each TCR beta chain by its CDR3 amino acid sequence plus V-gene family, and excluded reads lacking a unique V-gene family. In a later analysis, 450 to 600 highly shared, low-generation-probability nucleotide sequences were removed to address suspected cross-contamination and a sequencing artifact. In a later analysis, a clonal expansion index was calculated for each public chain from normalized within-repertoire ranks of inferred template counts. In a later analysis, generation probabilities were computed using a VDJ recombination model fitted to out-of-frame rearrangements, and the results were checked against IGoR. In a later analysis, hypergeometric tests were used to score TCR-TCR, TCR-HLA and TCR-CMV co-occurrence, with a repertoire-size bias correction applied to TCR pairs. False discovery rates were estimated in a later analysis by permuting HLA or CMV assignments 20 times. In a later analysis, co-occurring TCRs were grouped using DBSCAN, with TCRdist sequence similarity added in when clustering inside HLA-allele-positive subsets. Co-occurrence clustering excluded repertoires with fewer than 30,000 or more than 120,000 public chains, plus five with anomalous nucleotide sharing. Sourced from immuneACCESS, this table was stored by TCRdb with only in-frame sequences that have V and J called. A share of the clones is absent; for the studies checked, an unresolved V gene accounts for under half, and the remainder has no known explanation. V, J and clone size derive from that table, while D and trimming were established from the DNA sequence. This sample gives roughly 160,000 clones in total; approximately 80% of them show up just once. The top ten constitute about 1.3% of the sample.

The clonotype comes from a woman aged 50 to 60 in good health and CMV-seronegative. Sequenced sample: PBMCs. This chain is built from TRBV7-6 and TRBJ1-2, and TRBD1 may be the D gene, going by 5 matching bases. The CDR3: CASSLAEGTKNYGYTF. The nucleotide sequence is TGTGCCAGCAGCTTAGCGGAGGGGACGAAGAACTATGGCTACACCTTC.